The T cell receptor beta chain described here comes from a study of shared clonotypes between healthy human individuals. Study overall: Donors consisted of two women and three men between 18 and 49. Study-wide results and limits: In contrast to clonotypes shared by all four donors, non-shared clonotypes had lower generation probabilities. Clonotype sharing across several donors was observed for roughly 5% of naive CD4 clonotypes.

Trimming shortened V by 1 base and J by 5 bases, and 11 bases separated the two germline ends. Per germline, CDR1 SGHAT and CDR2 FQNNGV. The CDR3 has 14 amino acids. Deep-level assay runs were performed. Repertoires were generated with immunoSEQ multiplex PCR, while TCRdb's copy carries only in-frame clones and drops some. Of millions of clones listed, approximately 94% were seen once; the top ten hold about 0.13%. To note about this clone: Its target is not known.

The sequence derives from a man in his late teens or twenties in good health. The chain carries TRBV11-2 and TRBJ2-5, with D tentatively TRBD1 or TRBD2 (5 bases each). Sequencing was done on a sample of naive CD4+ T cells sorted from blood. As for subset: CD45RA+ positively selected. The CDR3, as DNA: TGTGCCAGCAGCTTAGTCCCAGGGAGCGAGACCCAGTACTTC. The encoded protein is CASSLVPGSETQYF.